Listed here are 10 T cell receptor beta chains from one sample, sequenced in a study of naive and memory T cell subsets. Study-wide results and caveats: Possibly reflecting memory cells re-expressing CD45RA, a few larger clonotypes occurred in naive repertoires, especially CD8.

These receptors' antigens are unknown. The beta constant-region primer was an equimolar mix of two oligonucleotides covering TRBC1 and TRBC2. The ligated cDNA underwent four PCR rounds using SP2 and nested alpha and beta constant-region primers. Each CDR3 protein is one row after TCRdb ran MiXCR on the UMI-ligation and nested PCR reads. The sample lists under 150,000 distinct CDR3 sequences; about a fifth were seen once. Sequencing was carried out using naive CD8+ T cells from blood. These receptors all come from a human donor in good health.

Here the CDR3 DNA reads TGTGCCAGCAGTTACCCCGCGGCAGTCGACGAGGGAAAAGCTTTCTTT. It yields the protein CASSYPAAVDEGKAFF. This chain connects TRBV6-6 to TRBJ1-1; D not resolved. Germline assignment: CDR1 MNHNY and CDR2 SVGAGI (reference sequence). The CDR3 is made up of 16 amino acids. V was shortened by 2 bases and J by 9 bases, with 22 bases between the two germline ends.

CDR3: CASSSGLAGINEQFF. The CDR3 bases are TGTGCCAGCAGCTCGGGACTAGCGGGAATCAATGAGCAGTTCTTC. The J gene is TRBJ2-1, the V gene TRBV13, with 13 positions matching TRBD2. This CDR3 spans 15 amino acids. Unmatched junction bases numbered 3, after V lost 4 bases and J lost 6 bases. The germline V gene encodes CDR1 PRHDT and CDR2 FYEKMQ (reference sequence).

The rearrangement uses TRBV12-3 or TRBV12-4 and TRBJ2-1, with a weak D call TRBD2 (6 bases). CDR3 size: 14 residues. V was trimmed by 4 bases and J by 8 bases, leaving 15 bases between them. CDR3 in amino acids: CASSSAQGGHEQFF. The DNA of the CDR3 is TGTGCCAGCAGTTCAGCTCAGGGAGGTCATGAGCAGTTCTTC.

The chain employs TRBV12-3 or TRBV12-4 and TRBJ2-1; no clear D. Trimming shortened V by 8 bases and J by 8 bases, and 19 bases separated the two germline ends. The CDR3 runs 14 residues. CDR3 DNA sequence: TGTGCCAGCGGCCAGACTGGAGCCTTCGATGAGCAGTTCTTC. This translates into CASGQTGAFDEQFF.

This clonotype was found a few times. V is TRBV30 and J is TRBJ2-2; no reliable D call. V was clipped by 1 base and J by 6 bases, with 15 bases between them. The CDR3 loop spans 15 amino acids. Germline loops: CDR1 GTSNPN, CDR2 SVGIG (reference sequence). The CDR3 coding sequence is TGTGCCTGGAGTGGTGGAGTTCGTCGGCCCGGGGAGCTGTTTTTT. Its translation is CAWSGGVRRPGELFF.

This clonotype has just a few counts. The chain uses TRBV12-5 and TRBJ1-1; TRBD1 might be the D (5 bases). V was clipped by 8 bases and J by 0 bases, with 16 bases between them. CDR1 LGHNT and CDR2 FRNRAP come from the germline V gene. This CDR3 has 15 amino acids. The CDR3 coding sequence is TGTGCTAGTCAGGTCGACAGTTACATGAACACTGAAGCTTTCTTT. Translated: CASQVDSYMNTEAFF.

A few counts support this clonotype. The V gene is TRBV6-5, the J gene TRBJ2-2, with D perhaps TRBD1 (5 bases). The germline V gene encodes CDR1 MNHEY and CDR2 SVGAGI. The V and J ends lost 0 bases and 7 bases respectively, with 6 bases between them. The CDR3 spans 13 residues. The CDR3 region is CASSYSQGGELFF. CDR3 DNA sequence: TGTGCCAGCAGTTACTCGCAGGGCGGGGAGCTGTTTTTT.

This rearrangement joins TRBV7-3 to TRBJ2-1, with 8 positions matching TRBD2. This CDR3 has 16 amino acids. The V segment lost 10 bases and the J segment 0 bases; nucleotides outside the gene matches: 11. Germline lookup yields CDR1 SGHTA and CDR2 FQGTGA. The CDR3 region is CATTPSGPSSYNEQFF. The CDR3, as DNA: TGTGCCACAACACCTAGCGGGCCTAGCTCCTACAATGAGCAGTTCTTC.

V gene TRBV2 combines with J gene TRBJ1-1, with D possibly being TRBD1 (5 bases). The CDR3 has 13 residues. With 6 bases removed from V and 4 bases from J, the gap between germline ends came to 12 bases. From germline, CDR1 is SNHLY and CDR2 FYNNEI. CDR3 protein: CASSPGGTTEAFF. CDR3 bases: TGTGCCAGCAGCCCCGGAGGGACCACTGAAGCTTTCTTT.

This clonotype was counted only a few times. V gene TRBV28 combines with J gene TRBJ2-5; 7 nucleotides line up with TRBD2. The CDR3 covers 16 residues. The trim removed 5 bases at V and 4 bases at J, leaving 13 bases unmatched. Germline CDR1 is MDHEN and CDR2 is SYDVKM. CDR3 coding DNA: TGTGCCAGCAGTCTAACGGGACTACCCGGACGAGAGACCCAGTACTTC. Encoded protein: CASSLTGLPGRETQYF.